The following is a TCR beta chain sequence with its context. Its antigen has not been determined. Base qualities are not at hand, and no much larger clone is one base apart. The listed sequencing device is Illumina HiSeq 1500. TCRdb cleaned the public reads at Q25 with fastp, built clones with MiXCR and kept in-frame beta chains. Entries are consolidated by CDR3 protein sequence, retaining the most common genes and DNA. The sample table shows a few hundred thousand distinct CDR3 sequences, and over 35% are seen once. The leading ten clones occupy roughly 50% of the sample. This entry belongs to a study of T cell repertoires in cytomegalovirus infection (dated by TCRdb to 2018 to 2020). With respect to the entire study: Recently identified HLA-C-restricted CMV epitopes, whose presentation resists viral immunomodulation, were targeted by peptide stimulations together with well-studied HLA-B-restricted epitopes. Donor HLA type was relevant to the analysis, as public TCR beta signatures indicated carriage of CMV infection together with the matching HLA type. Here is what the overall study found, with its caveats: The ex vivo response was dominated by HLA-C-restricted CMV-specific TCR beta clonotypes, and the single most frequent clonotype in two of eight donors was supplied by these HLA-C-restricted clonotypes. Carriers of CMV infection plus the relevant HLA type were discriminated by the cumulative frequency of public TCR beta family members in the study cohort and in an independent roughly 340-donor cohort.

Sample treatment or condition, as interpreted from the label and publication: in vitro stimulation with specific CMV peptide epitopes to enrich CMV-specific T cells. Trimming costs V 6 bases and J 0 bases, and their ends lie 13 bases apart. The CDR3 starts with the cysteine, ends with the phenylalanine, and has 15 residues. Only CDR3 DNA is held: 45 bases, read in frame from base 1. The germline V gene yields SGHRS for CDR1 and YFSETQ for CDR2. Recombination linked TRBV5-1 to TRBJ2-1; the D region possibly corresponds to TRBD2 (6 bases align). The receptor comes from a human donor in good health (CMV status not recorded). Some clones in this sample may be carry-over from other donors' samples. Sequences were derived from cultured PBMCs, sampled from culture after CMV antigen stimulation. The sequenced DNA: TGCGCCAGCAACCCCACTAGCAGCTCCTACAATGAGCAGTTCTTC. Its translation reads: CASNPTSSSYNEQFF.